Below are 26 T cell receptor beta chains sequenced from a single sample in a study of post-analysis software for immune sequencing data. No antigen has been assigned to these receptors. Broader study findings: Controls showed lower frequencies than patients for roughly five TRBV segments, and TRBV5-6, TRBV5-1 and TRBV20-1 were among these.

Sequencing libraries made from TCR beta cDNA carried unique molecular identifiers. TCRdb processed the PCR reads anew with MiXCR; each CDR3 protein has one entry. The sample includes hundreds of thousands of distinct CDR3 sequences, around 40% of them seen just once. The sample was blood. The receptors originated from a girl aged 5-17 years with multiple sclerosis.

The chain has TRBV5-1 and TRBJ2-5; tentative D call: TRBD1 (6 bases). Germline CDR1 and CDR2: SGHRS and YFSETQ. This CDR3 is built from 16 residues. V was shortened by 7 bases and J by 5 bases, with 24 bases between the two germline ends. The CDR3 nucleotides are TGCGCCAGCTATAACAGCTTCGGGACAAGCGAGGAGACCCAGTACTTC. Translated, it gives CASYNSFGTSEETQYF.

The genes are TRBV29-1 and TRBJ1-4, with 9 bases that match TRBD1. Germline loops: CDR1 SQVTM, CDR2 ANQGSEA. J was trimmed by 12 bases and V by 3 bases; bases with no gene match: 5. CDR3 size: 12 residues. CDR3 nucleotide sequence: TGCAGCGTTGATGGGGGGGACAGGGAACTGTTTTTT. Translating it yields CSVDGGDRELFF.

This chain links TRBV7-3 with TRBJ2-1, with D possibly TRBD1 on 6 matching bases. V dropped 5 bases and J dropped 0 bases, with 14 bases sitting between them. The CDR3 sequence is 16 residues long. Germline CDR1 SGHTA, CDR2 FQGTGA. The CDR3 nucleotides are TGTGCCAGCAGCCTGGGACATCCGAGCTCCTACAATGAGCAGTTCTTC. As protein: CASSLGHPSSYNEQFF.

This clonotype was counted only a few times. The chain employs TRBV29-1 and TRBJ1-2; TRBD1 matches 7 bases. The CDR3 loop spans 16 amino acids. V lost 4 bases, J lost 2 bases, and 13 bases stayed unmatched. Germline-derived CDR1 and CDR2 are SQVTM and ANQGSEA. The CDR3 DNA follows: TGCAGCGTTGTAAGGGGCCCGGGACAGCTAAACTATGGCTACACCTTC. This codes for CSVVRGPGQLNYGYTF. The variable domain in full, with the rest retrieved from reference TRBV29-1 and TRBJ1-2, is SAVISQKPSRDICQRGTSLTIQCQVDSQVTMMFWYRQQPGQSLTLIATANQGSEATYESGFVIDKFPISRPNLTFSTLTVSNMSPEDSSIYLCSVVRGPGQLNYGYTFGSGTRLTVV.

The chain is built from TRBV5-1 and TRBJ1-2; D is undetermined. Germline values: CDR1 SGHRS, CDR2 YFSETQ. The CDR3 extends over 17 amino acids. Trimming left V 0 bases short and J 2 bases short, with 17 bases between. The CDR3 protein is CASSLAFRSPDNYGYTF. CDR3 bases: TGCGCCAGCAGCTTGGCCTTTCGGTCACCTGACAACTATGGCTACACCTTC.

The CDR3 here is CASSLALQGYEQYF. The CDR3 DNA reads TGTGCCAGCAGCTTAGCGCTCCAGGGTTACGAGCAGTACTTC. The rearrangement uses TRBV7-8 and TRBJ2-4; tentatively, D is TRBD1 (5 bases). The J call may not be correct, given that the DNA end is closer to TRBJ2-7. CDR3 size: 14 residues. Germline CDR1 SGHVS, CDR2 FQNEAQ.

In this sample, this clonotype turned up a few times. The V call is TRBV28, the J call TRBJ2-7, with D perhaps TRBD1 (6 bases). The CDR3 contains 17 residues. In germline, CDR1 is MDHEN, CDR2 SYDVKM. V gave up 2 bases and J gave up 0 bases, with 17 bases separating them. DNA for the CDR3: TGTGCCAGCAGTTTACCCCCGGGTCAGGGGAGCTCCTACGAGCAGTACTTC. Translation: CASSLPPGQGSSYEQYF.

The rearrangement joins TRBV3-1 to TRBJ2-5; perhaps TRBD2 as D (6 bases). Germline CDR1 and CDR2: LGHDT and YNNKEL (reference sequence). V lost 6 bases, J lost 3 bases, and 14 bases lay in between. This CDR3 comprises 14 residues. The CDR3 is CASSRDSDEETQYF. In nucleotides, the CDR3 is TGTGCCAGCAGTCGGGACTCGGACGAAGAGACCCAGTACTTC.

This clonotype was recorded many times. The rearrangement uses TRBV29-1 and TRBJ2-5; D call uncertain. Per the germline V gene, CDR1 is SQVTM and CDR2 is ANQGSEA. V lost 0 bases and J 0 bases, leaving 8 bases between the germline ends. This CDR3 spans 14 amino acids. CDR3 nucleotides: TGCAGCGTTGAAGACCCAGGTAACCAAGAGACCCAGTACTTC. As protein: CSVEDPGNQETQYF.

This clonotype appeared a few times. This rearrangement joins TRBV18 to TRBJ1-5; D not resolved. CDR1 KGHSH and CDR2 LQKENI come from the germline V gene. There are 13 residues in the CDR3. V was cut by 3 bases and J by 5 bases, with 8 bases left in between. CDR3 region: CASSPKADQPQHF. The DNA for the CDR3 is TGTGCCAGCTCACCGAAAGCCGATCAGCCCCAGCATTTT. Full variable domain (remainder filled in from reference TRBV18 and TRBJ1-5): NAGVMQNPRHLVRRRGQEARLRCSPMKGHSHVYWYRQLPEEGLKFMVYLQKENIIDESGMPKERFSAEFPKEGPSILRIQQVVRGDSAAYFCASSPKADQPQHFGDGTRLSIL.

The rearrangement links TRBV28 to TRBJ1-6, with 10 positions matching TRBD1. Germline loops: CDR1 MDHEN, CDR2 SYDVKM. Losses at the gene ends were 6 bases for V and 0 bases for J; bases not matched to a gene: 2. The CDR3 is 16 residues long. Here the CDR3 DNA reads TGTGCCAGCAGGGACAGGGGGAGCTCCTATAATTCACCCCTCCACTTT. Translated, it gives CASRDRGSSYNSPLHF.

The gene calls are TRBV3-1 and TRBJ2-1, with 7 positions matching TRBD2. Germline assignment: CDR1 LGHDT and CDR2 YNNKEL (reference sequence). The CDR3 has 15 amino acids. V shed 3 bases, J shed 6 bases, and the junction held 8 bases outside the gene matches. The CDR3 nucleotides are TGTGCCAGCAGCCAGGGCGGGAGCGTTTTCAATGAGCAGTTCTTC. As protein: CASSQGGSVFNEQFF.

Only a few counts were recorded for this clonotype. The gene calls are TRBV12-3 or TRBV12-4 and TRBJ2-4, with D tentatively TRBD2 (5 bases). V lost 1 base and J lost 1, with 8 bases in between. This CDR3 is built from 15 residues. For the CDR3, the DNA is TGTGCCAGCAGTTTAGATAGCGATGCCAAAAACATTCAGTACTTC. This encodes CASSLDSDAKNIQYF.

The chain joins TRBV7-8 to TRBJ2-3; 7 bases map to TRBD2. The CDR3 totals 14 residues. Germline values: CDR1 SGHVS, CDR2 FQNEAQ. Unmatched junction bases numbered 4, after V lost 5 bases and J lost 2 bases. The CDR3 loop reads CASSRTRITDTQYF. The DNA for the CDR3 is TGTGCCAGCAGCCGGACTAGAATCACAGATACGCAGTATTTT.

In this sample, this clonotype turned up a few times. The chain links TRBV24-1 to TRBJ1-5, with 8 bases aligning to TRBD1. Per germline, CDR1 KGHDR and CDR2 SFDVKD. The CDR3 is made up of 14 amino acids. The J segment lost 7 bases and the V segment lost 7 bases, leaving 8 bases of the junction unmatched. CDR3 in amino acids: CATSTGGTRQPQHF. The CDR3 DNA sequence: TGTGCCACCAGCACAGGGGGTACAAGGCAGCCCCAGCATTTT.

The V and J genes are TRBV11-2 and TRBJ2-1, with TRBD2 as a possible D gene (6 bases). This CDR3 is built from 18 residues. Trimming took 0 bases from V and 0 from J, leaving 15 bases between them. Looked up from germline, CDR1 is SGHAT and CDR2 is FQNNGV. The CDR3 DNA follows: TGTGCCAGCAGCTTAGATCGGAGCGGAGGGAGCTCCTACAATGAGCAGTTCTTC. This codes for CASSLDRSGGSSYNEQFF.

This clonotype was counted many times. The J gene is TRBJ2-4, the V gene TRBV6-6; D possibly corresponds to TRBD1 (5 bases). CDR3 length: 14 residues. Germline V gene data show CDR1 as MNHNY and CDR2 as SVGAGI (reference sequence). V lost 6 bases to trimming and J lost 3 bases, with 12 bases between them. CDR3 residues: CASSKTVDKNIQYF. The CDR3 DNA is TGTGCCAGCAGCAAGACAGTGGACAAAAACATTCAGTACTTC.

The chain carries TRBV20-1 and TRBJ2-5; tentatively, D is TRBD2 (5 bases). CDR1 and CDR2 from the germline V gene are DFQATT and SNEGSKA (reference sequence). Trimming left V 4 bases short and J 1 base short, with 13 bases between. The CDR3 is made up of 14 amino acids. In DNA form, the CDR3 reads TGCAGTGCTACCTCAGCGGAGCCCCAAGAGACCCAGTACTTC. It encodes CSATSAEPQETQYF.

The chain links TRBV28 to TRBJ2-3; the match to TRBD1 covers 9 bases. Germline-derived CDR1 and CDR2 are MDHEN and SYDVKM. V gave up 4 bases and J gave up 3 bases; unmatched junction bases: 8. CDR3 length equals 16 residues. In DNA, the CDR3 is TGTGCCAGCAGTTCCTCCGGGACAGGGAGGACAGATACGCAGTATTTT. Protein product: CASSSSGTGRTDTQYF.

V gene TRBV19 combines with J gene TRBJ2-7, with D perhaps being TRBD1 or TRBD2 (5 bases each). The CDR3 runs 14 residues. Germline V gene sequence: CDR1 LNHDA, CDR2 SQIVND (reference sequence). Trimming took off 6 bases at V and 2 bases at J, with 14 bases between the two ends. The CDR3 loop reads CASSDRDQPYEQYF. The CDR3 DNA reads TGTGCCAGTAGCGACCGGGACCAACCCTACGAGCAGTACTTC.

The chain links TRBV13 to TRBJ2-1; D remains unclear. Germline V CDR1 and CDR2: PRHDT, FYEKMQ (reference sequence). CDR3 size: 11 residues. V was shortened by 8 bases and J by 5 bases, with 7 bases between the two germline ends. The CDR3 here is CASARHNEQFF. Written as DNA, the CDR3 is TGTGCCAGCGCGCGACACAATGAGCAGTTCTTC.

This clonotype was observed many times. The V call is TRBV29-1, the J call TRBJ2-5, with D tentatively TRBD2 (6 bases). The CDR3 is 15 amino acids. V shed 1 base and J shed 5 bases, with 17 bases lying between them. The germline gives CDR1 SQVTM, CDR2 ANQGSEA. This CDR3 is CSVEALRLGGETQYF. DNA for the CDR3: TGCAGCGTTGAAGCCCTCCGACTAGGAGGCGAGACCCAGTACTTC.

Worth noting for this clonotype: One end of the junction does not line up with germline, which may come from a read error. The rearrangement joins TRBV5-6 to TRBJ2-1, with 8 bases that match TRBD1. Germline V gene sequence: CDR1 SGHDT, CDR2 YYEEEE. The CDR3 runs 13 residues. The CDR3 region is CASSLDRVNEQFF. As DNA, the CDR3 is TGTGCCAGCAGTTTGGACAGGGTCAATGAGCAGTTCTTC.

This chain links TRBV7-3 with TRBJ2-3; 8 nucleotides align to TRBD2. CDR1 SGHTA and CDR2 FQGTGA come from the germline V gene. Losses at the gene ends were 6 bases for V and 10 bases for J; bases not matched to a gene: 12. The CDR3 length is 14 residues. The CDR3 spells CASRIAGRESAQYF. CDR3 sequence (DNA): TGTGCCAGCAGAATAGCGGGACGAGAGAGTGCGCAGTATTTT.

This clonotype was counted only a few times. V gene TRBV6-2 or TRBV6-3 combines with J gene TRBJ2-5; a possible D gene is TRBD1 (6 bases). V was trimmed by 6 bases and J by 1 base, leaving 15 bases between them. The CDR3 has 15 residues. Germline-derived CDR1 and CDR2 are MNHEY and SVGEGT. CDR3 nucleotides: TGTGCCAGCAGGACCCCAGGGGCCACCCAAGAGACCCAGTACTTC. This encodes CASRTPGATQETQYF.

This clonotype appeared a few times. The chain employs TRBV20-1 and TRBJ2-7; unclear D gene. With 6 bases removed from V and 0 bases from J, the gap between germline ends came to 12 bases. Germline V CDR1 and CDR2: DFQATT, SNEGSKA (reference sequence). The CDR3 runs to 13 residues. The CDR3 coding sequence is TGCAGTGCGAAGGGTGGCAGCTCCTACGAGCAGTACTTC. Translation gives CSAKGGSSYEQYF.